The present entry profiles one TCR beta chain with its context. Its cognate antigen is unknown. The sample originates from a study of breast tumors, draining lymph nodes, adjacent tissues. Broader study findings: The data were judged consistent with most tumor T cells coming from lymph node and expanding in tumor. Tumor TCR diversity was below lymph nodes but above nontumor tissue. Compared with basal-like, luminal-like tumors shared significantly more repertoire with nontumor tissue.

The CDR3 is 14 amino acids. The germline V gene has CDR1 MNHEY and CDR2 SVGEGT. Trimming pared 5 bases from V and 4 bases from J, leaving 14 bases between. TCRdb processed the multiplex PCR reads anew with MiXCR; each CDR3 protein has one entry. The sample carries some 170,000 distinct CDR3 sequences, 30% to 40% recorded once. Samples came from axillary lymph nodes draining the breast cancer. The receptor's source is a female donor with breast cancer. Some clones in this sample may be carry-over from other donors' samples. V usage is TRBV6-2 or TRBV6-3 and J usage is TRBJ2-5; D is unclear. The specimen was axillary lymph node tissue. DNA for the CDR3: TGTGCCAGCAGTCACGTCTCTACTACAGAGACCCAGTACTTC. Its translation is CASSHVSTTETQYF.